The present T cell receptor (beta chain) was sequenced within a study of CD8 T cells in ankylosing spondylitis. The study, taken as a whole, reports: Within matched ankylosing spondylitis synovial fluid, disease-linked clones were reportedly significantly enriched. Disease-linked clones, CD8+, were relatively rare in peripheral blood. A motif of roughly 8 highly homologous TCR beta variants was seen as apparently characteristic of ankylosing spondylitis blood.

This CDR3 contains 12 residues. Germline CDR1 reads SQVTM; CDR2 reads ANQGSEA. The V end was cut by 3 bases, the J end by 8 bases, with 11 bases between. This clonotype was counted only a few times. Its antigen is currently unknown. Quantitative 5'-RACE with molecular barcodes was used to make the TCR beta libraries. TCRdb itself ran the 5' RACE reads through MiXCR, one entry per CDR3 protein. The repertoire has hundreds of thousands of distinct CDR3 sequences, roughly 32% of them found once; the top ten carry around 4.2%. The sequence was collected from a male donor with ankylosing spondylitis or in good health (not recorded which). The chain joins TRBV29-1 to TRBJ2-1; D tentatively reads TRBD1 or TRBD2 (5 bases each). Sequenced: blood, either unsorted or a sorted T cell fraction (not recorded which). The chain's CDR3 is CSVEGVSDEQFF. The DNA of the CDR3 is TGCAGCGTTGAGGGGGTTTCCGATGAGCAGTTCTTC.